This T cell receptor (beta chain) was sequenced during a study of blood T cells in healthy people across ages. The study, taken as a whole, reports: Those diversity estimates obtained from one million T cells were thought to be underestimates. TCR beta diversity, measured per million T cells, fell in a roughly linear way with age.

Remarks on this clonotype: Its antigen is not known.

PCR was performed a second time for about 6 to 12 cycles using a sample-barcoded 5' primer and a J-beta primer mix. Every sample gave at least 2.5 million paired-end reads containing CDR3. TCRdb reanalysed the 5' RACE reads using MiXCR and keeps one entry per CDR3 protein. The table lists under 2,000,000 distinct CDR3 sequences, roughly 52% of them singletons. This CDR3 has 14 residues. V was trimmed by 4 bases and J by 5 bases, leaving 15 bases between them. In germline, CDR1 is LGHNA, CDR2 YNFKEQ. All donors came from Russia, were Caucasian and healthy, and spanned ages about 6 to 90. Sequencing was carried out using blood. The sequence came from a woman in her 40s in good health. The chain couples TRBV4-2 to TRBJ2-7; D gene ambiguous. The CDR3 DNA reads TGTGCCAGCAGCCCCATAGGAACTAAAGACGAGCAGTACTTC. Amino acid sequence: CASSPIGTKDEQYF.